Each of the 32 T cell receptor beta chains below was sequenced from the same sample in a study of blood T cell repertoires in COVID-19. Sequencing used immunoSEQ multiplex PCR; TCRdb keeps in-frame clones, though not all of them. The data hold tens of thousands of clones, with over 80% observed a single time. The source material was peripheral blood. All receptors come from a human donor with active COVID-19. The donor label of this sample is uncertain.

The V call is TRBV28, the J call TRBJ1-3; TRBD1 matches at 7 bases. Trimming cost V 3 bases and J 4 bases; bases outside gene matches: 6. This CDR3 contains 15 residues. Germline V gene lookup returns CDR1 MDHEN and CDR2 SYDVKM. In nucleotides, the CDR3 is TGTGCCAGCAGTTTTGAACAGGGGAGCGGAAACACCATATATTTT. Translated, it gives CASSFEQGSGNTIYF. Looking up the rest from reference TRBV28 and TRBJ1-3 gives the full variable domain: DVKVTQSSRYLVKRTGEKVFLECVQDMDHENMFWYRQDPGLGLRLIYFSYDVKMKEKGDIPEGYSVSREKKERFSLILESASTNQTSMYLCASSFEQGSGNTIYFGEGSWLTVV.

This CDR3 is CASSPTVGGSGANVLTF. The DNA for the CDR3 is TGTGCCAGCAGTCCCACGGTCGGGGGGTCTGGGGCCAACGTCCTGACTTTC. This chain connects TRBV27 to TRBJ2-6, with 7 bases aligning to TRBD2. CDR3 length: 17 residues. Trimming at V came to 5 bases and at J to 1 base, leaving 8 bases not matched to a gene. The V gene's germline CDR1 is MNHEY and CDR2 SMNVEV (reference sequence). Complete variable domain (other parts from reference TRBV27 and TRBJ2-6): EAQVTQNPRYLITVTGKKLTVTCSQNMNHEYMSWYRQDPGLGLRQIYYSMNVEVTDKGDVPEGYKVSRKEKRNFPLILESPSPNQTSLYFCASSPTVGGSGANVLTFGAGSRLTVL.

In its sample, this clone was seen once. The DNA for the CDR3 is TGTGCCAGCAGCCCGAAACGGACTAGCGCGAACACCGGGGAGCTGTTTTTT. Encoded protein: CASSPKRTSANTGELFF. The chain links TRBV7-3 to TRBJ2-2; 9 bases line up with TRBD2. The length of the CDR3 is 17 residues. The germline gives CDR1 SGHTA, CDR2 FQGTGA. V lost 5 bases, J lost 0 bases, and 7 bases stayed unmatched.

The chain joins TRBV5-1 to TRBJ2-2; possibly TRBD2 for D (6 bases). This CDR3 region has 14 residues. V shed 8 bases and J shed 1 base, with 12 bases lying between them. In germline, CDR1 is SGHRS, CDR2 YFSETQ. The CDR3 spells CASYPGENTGELFF. The CDR3 DNA follows: TGCGCCAGTTACCCGGGGGAGAACACCGGGGAGCTGTTTTTT. The whole variable domain, filled in from reference TRBV5-1 and TRBJ2-2, reads KAGVTQTPRYLIKTRGQQVTLSCSPISGHRSVSWYQQTPGQGLQFLFEYFSETQRNKGNFPGRFSGRQFSNSRSEMNVSTLELGDSALYLCASYPGENTGELFFGEGSRLTVL.

This chain links TRBV24-1 with TRBJ2-1, with 7 bases that match TRBD1. Trimming removed 2 bases from V and 6 bases from J; junction bases left unmatched: 9. This CDR3 is built from 16 residues. From germline, CDR1 is KGHDR and CDR2 SFDVKD. CDR3 nucleotide sequence: TGTGCCACCAGTGATTCGACAGGGTGGGCCCTCAATGAGCAGTTCTTC. Translated: CATSDSTGWALNEQFF.

This clone was seen a single time. The gene calls are TRBV30 and TRBJ2-2; 14 positions match TRBD2. V lost 3 bases to trimming and J lost 4 bases; unmatched junction nucleotides: 16. The CDR3 contains 20 residues. In germline, CDR1 is GTSNPN, CDR2 SVGIG (reference sequence). The CDR3 DNA sequence: TGTGCCTGGAGCCAAACCCTACCGACTAGCGGGGGGGTGGTCACCGGGGAGCTGTTTTTT. Protein product: CAWSQTLPTSGGVVTGELFF. Supplemented by reference TRBV30 and TRBJ2-2, the full variable domain reads SQTIHQWPATLVQPVGSPLSLECTVEGTSNPNLYWYRQAAGRGLQLLFYSVGIGQISSEVPQNLSASRPQDRQFILSSKKLLLSDSGFYLCAWSQTLPTSGGVVTGELFFGEGSRLTVL.

The V gene is TRBV6-4, the J gene TRBJ1-3, with D unresolved. Germline V gene sequence: CDR1 MRHNA, CDR2 SNTAGT. The CDR3 length is 17 residues. V shed 4 bases and J shed 0 bases, with 16 bases lying between them. CDR3: CASSAPGVAASGNTIYF. Here the CDR3 DNA reads TGTGCCAGCAGTGCTCCCGGAGTAGCAGCCTCTGGAAACACCATATATTTT.

V usage is TRBV7-2 and J usage is TRBJ2-3; tentatively, D is TRBD1 (5 bases). Germline V gives CDR1 SGHTA, CDR2 FQGNSA. There are 15 residues in the CDR3. The V gene lost 8 bases and the J gene lost 6 bases, with 21 bases spanning the gap. Here the CDR3 DNA reads TGTGCCAGCGACACAGGTTGGAACATCCGGGATACGCAGTATTTT. It encodes CASDTGWNIRDTQYF.

This chain uses TRBV7-6 with TRBJ2-1; 10 bases map to TRBD2. Germline V CDR1 and CDR2: SGHVS, FNYEAQ. The CDR3 is 15 residues long. With 2 bases clipped from V and 6 bases from J, the junction kept 4 bases outside the gene matches. CDR3: CASSLTSGGANEQFF. CDR3 bases: TGTGCCAGCAGCTTAACAAGCGGGGGGGCCAATGAGCAGTTCTTC. The full variable domain, rest sourced from reference TRBV7-6 and TRBJ2-1, is GAGVSQSPRYKVTKRGQDVALRCDPISGHVSLYWYRQALGQGPEFLTYFNYEAQQDKSGLPNDRFSAERPEGSISTLTIQRTEQRDSAMYRCASSLTSGGANEQFFGPGTRLTVL.

V is TRBV25-1 and J is TRBJ2-7; a weak D match, TRBD2 (6 bases). V lost 1 base, J lost 2 bases, and 9 bases lay in between. Germline V gives CDR1 MGHDK, CDR2 SYGVNS. This CDR3 region has 14 residues. The CDR3 DNA reads TGTGCCAGCAGTGAATTAGCGGTCACCTACGAGCAGTACTTC. Translating it yields CASSELAVTYEQYF.

J is TRBJ2-1 and V is TRBV11-2; 7 bases are a match to TRBD1. The CDR3 is made up of 13 amino acids. V lost 5 bases, J lost 9 bases, and 7 bases stayed unmatched. In germline, CDR1 is SGHAT, CDR2 FQNNGV. The CDR3 loop is CASSTDRVGEQFF. The CDR3 DNA reads TGTGCCAGCAGCACCGACAGGGTTGGTGAGCAGTTCTTC.

V and J are TRBV5-4 and TRBJ2-4; D may be TRBD1 (5 bases). The CDR3 has 14 amino acids. V gave up 0 bases and J gave up 7 bases, with 11 bases separating them. The germline V gene has CDR1 SGHNT and CDR2 YYREEE (reference sequence). This CDR3 reads CASSLGGAGNIQYF. For the CDR3, the DNA is TGTGCCAGCAGCTTGGGTGGGGCCGGGAACATTCAGTACTTC. Supplemented by reference TRBV5-4 and TRBJ2-4, the full variable domain reads ETGVTQSPTHLIKTRGQQVTLRCSSQSGHNTVSWYQQALGQGPQFIFQYYREEENGRGNFPPRFSGLQFPNYSSELNVNALELDDSALYLCASSLGGAGNIQYFGAGTRLSVL.

The CDR3 here is CASSVLPGGGYGYTF. In nucleotides, the CDR3 is TGTGCCAGCAGTGTTCTCCCCGGGGGAGGCTATGGCTACACCTTC. V is TRBV6-4 and J is TRBJ1-2; TRBD1 is a possible D gene (5 bases). The CDR3 loop spans 15 amino acids. Between the trimmed V and J ends, which lost 4 bases and 4 bases, there was a span of 16 bases. CDR1 MRHNA and CDR2 SNTAGT come from the germline V gene.

The chain employs TRBV5-1 and TRBJ2-3; TRBD2 matches 10 bases. The germline V gene encodes CDR1 SGHRS and CDR2 YFSETQ. The CDR3 has 15 amino acids. Trimming at V came to 2 bases and at J to 3 bases, leaving 3 bases not matched to a gene. This chain's CDR3 is CASSFPAGGTDTQYF. CDR3 bases: TGCGCCAGCAGCTTCCCAGCGGGAGGGACAGATACGCAGTATTTT.

The gene calls are TRBV28 and TRBJ2-3; D is perhaps TRBD1 (6 bases). The germline V and J ends were trimmed by 9 bases and 4 bases, with 11 bases remaining between them. Germline-derived CDR1 and CDR2 are MDHEN and SYDVKM. CDR3 length: 12 residues. This CDR3 reads CASGKGADTQYF. CDR3 bases: TGTGCCAGTGGGAAGGGGGCAGATACGCAGTATTTT. Variable domain in full (rest from reference TRBV28 and TRBJ2-3): DVKVTQSSRYLVKRTGEKVFLECVQDMDHENMFWYRQDPGLGLRLIYFSYDVKMKEKGDIPEGYSVSREKKERFSLILESASTNQTSMYLCASGKGADTQYFGPGTRLTVL.

The rearrangement joins TRBV23-1 to TRBJ2-2, with D tentatively TRBD1 (5 bases). TRBV23-1 qualifies as an ORF whose function is uncertain. This CDR3 region has 18 residues. V gave up 3 bases and J gave up 0 bases, with 17 bases separating them. The chain's CDR3 is CASSHPTEPITNTGELFF. DNA for the CDR3: TGCGCCAGCAGTCACCCGACAGAGCCGATAACGAACACCGGGGAGCTGTTTTTT.

The V gene is TRBV6-5, the J gene TRBJ2-7, with 12 bases aligning to TRBD2. The trim removed 7 bases at V and 5 bases at J, leaving 6 bases unmatched. Germline V lookup: CDR1 MNHEY, CDR2 SVGAGI. This CDR3 is 14 amino acids long. The CDR3 protein is CASTPTSGGDEQYF. Here the CDR3 DNA reads TGTGCCAGCACCCCGACTAGCGGGGGCGACGAGCAGTACTTC.

The rearrangement links TRBV5-4 to TRBJ1-1, with 9 positions matching TRBD1. CDR1 and CDR2 (germline): SGHNT, YYREEE (reference sequence). V shed 3 bases and J 0 bases; nucleotides not matched to a gene: 6. CDR3 size: 16 residues. CDR3 loop: CASSSGQGRMNTEAFF. CDR3 coding DNA: TGTGCCAGCAGCTCGGGACAGGGTCGAATGAACACTGAAGCTTTCTTT.

The chain uses TRBV10-3 and TRBJ2-1; D perhaps matches TRBD2 (6 bases). V lost 6 bases and J lost 9, with 15 bases in between. Germline V gene lookup returns CDR1 ENHRY and CDR2 SYGVKD. This CDR3 comprises 13 residues. The CDR3, as DNA: TGTGCCATCAGGCCGACTAGTATGGTTGAGCAGTTCTTC. Protein: CAIRPTSMVEQFF.

The chain couples TRBV2 to TRBJ2-5; 7 positions match TRBD1. The CDR3 sequence is 17 residues long. The germline V gene has CDR1 SNHLY and CDR2 FYNNEI. With 1 base clipped from V and 7 bases from J, the junction kept 15 bases outside the gene matches. CDR3 protein: CASSEGMRTGFAGTQYF. CDR3 nucleotide sequence: TGTGCCAGCAGTGAAGGTATGAGGACAGGCTTCGCGGGGACCCAGTACTTC.

The V call is TRBV7-2, the J call TRBJ2-5; D ambiguous. This CDR3 is built from 15 residues. Germline V gene lookup returns CDR1 SGHTA and CDR2 FQGNSA. V was trimmed by 1 base and J by 4 bases, leaving 13 bases between them. The CDR3 loop is CASSLGADSLETQYF. The CDR3 DNA is TGTGCCAGCAGCTTAGGTGCGGATTCCCTAGAGACCCAGTACTTC.

The V and J genes are TRBV3-1 (or the pseudogene TRBV3-2) and TRBJ1-3; D possibly corresponds to TRBD1 (5 bases). Germline V lookup: CDR1 LGHDT, CDR2 YNNKEL (reference sequence). CDR3 length: 17 amino acids. The ends were cut back, 0 bases at V and 0 bases at J, with 12 bases in the middle. CDR3 sequence: CASSQDRPGFSGNTIYF. The CDR3 DNA follows: TGTGCCAGCAGCCAAGACCGTCCAGGGTTCTCTGGAAACACCATATATTTT.

This rearrangement joins TRBV6-1 to TRBJ2-1, with 9 nucleotides matching TRBD2. Germline CDR1 is MNHNS and CDR2 is SASEGT. The CDR3 extends over 15 amino acids. Trimming at V came to 3 bases and at J to 3 bases, leaving 3 bases not matched to a gene. CDR3 region: CASSDSGRNYNEQFF. CDR3 nucleotide sequence: TGTGCCAGCAGTGACAGCGGGAGGAACTACAATGAGCAGTTCTTC.

The chain carries TRBV27 and TRBJ2-7; 12 bases map to TRBD2. The V gene's germline CDR1 is MNHEY and CDR2 SMNVEV (reference sequence). The CDR3 is made up of 20 amino acids. Trimming cost V 1 base and J 0 bases; bases outside gene matches: 13. The CDR3 DNA reads as TGTGCCAGCAGTTTATTATATCCCGCTAGCGGGGGGGGCGGCTCCTACGAGCAGTACTTC. It translates to CASSLLYPASGGGGSYEQYF.

The V gene is TRBV7-2, the J gene TRBJ2-2; 12 nucleotides agree with TRBD1. The length of the CDR3 is 16 residues. Germline V lookup: CDR1 SGHTA, CDR2 FQGNSA. The trim removed 5 bases at V and 6 bases at J, leaving 7 bases unmatched. CDR3 in amino acids: CASSQSGTGGSGELFF. For the CDR3, the DNA is TGTGCCAGCAGCCAGTCCGGGACAGGGGGCTCCGGGGAGCTGTTTTTT.

As regards this clone: The junction does not match germline at one end; this may be a read error. The chain employs TRBV6-5 and TRBJ2-7; TRBD1 aligns across 9 bases. This CDR3 is 15 amino acids long. Germline lookup yields CDR1 MNHEY and CDR2 SVGAGI. The CDR3 region has the DNA TGTGCCAGCAGTCACTCCGGGACAGGGAACTACGAGCAGTACTTC. Protein: CASSHSGTGNYEQYF.

V gene TRBV18 combines with J gene TRBJ2-7; D gene unclear. The germline gives CDR1 KGHSH, CDR2 LQKENI. Trimming pared 4 bases from V and 0 bases from J, leaving 7 bases between. The CDR3 totals 13 residues. In nucleotides, the CDR3 is TGTGCCAGCTCACAAGAGAGCTCCTACGAGCAGTACTTC. Protein: CASSQESSYEQYF.

CDR3 sequence (DNA): TGTGCCAGCAGCTTATTCGTGGCCATAGCGGAGAGCTCCTACGAGCAGTACTTC. Amino acid sequence: CASSLFVAIAESSYEQYF. The chain joins TRBV7-8 to TRBJ2-7; maybe TRBD2 (6 bases). Per germline, CDR1 SGHVS and CDR2 FQNEAQ. Trimming removed 2 bases from V and 0 bases from J, with 20 bases in between. This CDR3 has 18 residues.

J is TRBJ2-5 and V is TRBV19; D is possibly TRBD1 (6 bases). Germline CDR1 is LNHDA and CDR2 is SQIVND (reference sequence). This CDR3 spans 15 amino acids. Trimming cost V 1 base and J 5 bases, with 14 bases left between them. The DNA for the CDR3 is TGTGCCAGTAGTATAGGACAGGTTTCTATTGAGACCCAGTACTTC. Translation: CASSIGQVSIETQYF.

V usage is TRBV6-2 or TRBV6-3 and J usage is TRBJ1-5, with TRBD1 as a possible D gene (6 bases). CDR1 is MNHEY and CDR2 is SVGEGT in the germline V gene. The CDR3 totals 13 residues. V dropped 5 bases and J dropped 2 bases, with 7 bases sitting between them. The CDR3 nucleotides are TGTGCCAGCAGTAGACAGGGCAATCAGCCCCAGCATTTT. This translates into CASSRQGNQPQHF.

V gene TRBV2 combines with J gene TRBJ1-3; D call uncertain. The CDR3 spans 16 residues. The V gene lost 5 bases and the J gene lost 4 bases, with 18 bases spanning the gap. Germline V CDR1 and CDR2: SNHLY, FYNNEI. The CDR3 DNA is TGTGCCAGCAGTCCAAGGTCAGGCTCGGGGGGAAACACCATATATTTT. Translation gives CASSPRSGSGGNTIYF.

CDR3 loop: CASRTLSGSTDTQYF. The CDR3 coding sequence is TGTGCCAGCAGAACCCTTAGCGGGAGTACAGATACGCAGTATTTT. The V gene is TRBV6-5, the J gene TRBJ2-3; 9 bases align to TRBD2. Trimming at V came to 6 bases and at J to 3 bases, leaving 7 bases not matched to a gene. The CDR3 loop spans 15 amino acids. Germline V gene data show CDR1 as MNHEY and CDR2 as SVGAGI.